These 7 T cell receptor beta chains came from one sample sequenced in a study of cytomegalovirus exposure and HLA in healthy donors. A multiplex PCR was run with 60 Vbeta primers and 13 Jbeta primers. Some clones are missing from TCRdb's copy, which holds only in-frame ones; the method was immunoSEQ multiplex PCR. The data show roughly 160,000 clones, more than 70% seen once. Sequencing was carried out using PBMCs. The receptor set was obtained from a boy aged 2-9 years in good health and CMV-seronegative.

This chain joins TRBV4-1 and TRBJ2-2, with D unresolved. Trimming removed 4 bases from V and 0 bases from J, with 9 bases in between. Per the germline V gene, CDR1 is MGHRA and CDR2 is YSYEKL. The CDR3 totals 15 residues. Written as DNA, the CDR3 is TGCGCCAGCAGCCCCGGCCTAGCGAACACCGGGGAGCTGTTTTTT. Protein product: CASSPGLANTGELFF.

The genes are TRBV7-6 and TRBJ2-1, with D possibly matching TRBD2 (7 bases). The CDR3 is made up of 15 amino acids. Per germline, CDR1 SGHVS and CDR2 FNYEAQ. Trimming removed 11 bases at V and 0 bases at J, with 17 bases between. CDR3 sequence (DNA): TGTGCCGTCGAGGGGGGGGCTAGCTCCTACAATGAGCAGTTCTTC. This sequence encodes CAVEGGASSYNEQFF. Using reference TRBV7-6 and TRBJ2-1 for the parts outside the CDR3, the full variable domain is GAGVSQSPRYKVTKRGQDVALRCDPISGHVSLYWYRQALGQGPEFLTYFNYEAQQDKSGLPNDRFSAERPEGSISTLTIQRTEQRDSAMYRCAVEGGASSYNEQFFGPGTRLTVL.

The count of this clone is one. The chain carries TRBV27 and TRBJ2-7; perhaps TRBD2 as D (5 bases). CDR3 length: 16 residues. Trimming cost V 1 base and J 0 bases, with 13 bases left between them. CDR1 is MNHEY, CDR2 SMNVEV, per germline (reference sequence). The CDR3 sequence is CASSLFFGVPSYEQYF. In DNA form, the CDR3 reads TGTGCCAGCAGTTTATTCTTCGGGGTGCCCTCCTACGAGCAGTACTTC.

The chain carries TRBV28 and TRBJ2-7; perhaps TRBD1 as D (5 bases). This CDR3 has 15 amino acids. Germline lookup yields CDR1 MDHEN and CDR2 SYDVKM. Trimming cost V 6 bases and J 4 bases, with 19 bases left between them. CDR3 loop: CASSPLGQGWYEQYF. In DNA, the CDR3 is TGTGCCAGCAGCCCCTTAGGGCAGGGTTGGTACGAGCAGTACTTC.

CDR3 residues: CASFRGREETQYF. CDR3 coding DNA: TGTGCCAGCTTCAGGGGGCGCGAGGAGACCCAGTACTTC. The V call is TRBV18, the J call TRBJ2-5, with 8 bases that match TRBD1. This CDR3 region has 13 residues. In germline, CDR1 is KGHSH, CDR2 LQKENI. V lost 7 bases, J lost 5 bases, and 6 bases stayed unmatched.

V gene TRBV4-1 combines with J gene TRBJ1-2; D call uncertain. From germline, CDR1 is MGHRA and CDR2 YSYEKL. The CDR3 totals 15 residues. Trimming took off 1 base at V and 3 bases at J, with 12 bases between the two ends. The CDR3 loop is CASSQGADPHYGYTF. The CDR3 nucleotides are TGCGCCAGCAGCCAAGGGGCCGATCCCCACTATGGCTACACCTTC.

The chain joins TRBV5-1 to TRBJ2-1; 8 nucleotides line up with TRBD1. V shed 2 bases, J shed 6 bases, and the junction held 10 bases outside the gene matches. The length of the CDR3 is 16 residues. CDR1 is SGHRS, CDR2 YFSETQ, per germline. The CDR3 DNA reads TGCGCCAGCAGCTTAAAGGACAGGGAAGTAGGCAATGAGCAGTTCTTC. This gives the protein CASSLKDREVGNEQFF. The full variable domain, in which reference TRBV5-1 and TRBJ2-1 provide the parts outside the CDR3, is KAGVTQTPRYLIKTRGQQVTLSCSPISGHRSVSWYQQTPGQGLQFLFEYFSETQRNKGNFPGRFSGRQFSNSRSEMNVSTLELGDSALYLCASSLKDREVGNEQFFGPGTRLTVL.